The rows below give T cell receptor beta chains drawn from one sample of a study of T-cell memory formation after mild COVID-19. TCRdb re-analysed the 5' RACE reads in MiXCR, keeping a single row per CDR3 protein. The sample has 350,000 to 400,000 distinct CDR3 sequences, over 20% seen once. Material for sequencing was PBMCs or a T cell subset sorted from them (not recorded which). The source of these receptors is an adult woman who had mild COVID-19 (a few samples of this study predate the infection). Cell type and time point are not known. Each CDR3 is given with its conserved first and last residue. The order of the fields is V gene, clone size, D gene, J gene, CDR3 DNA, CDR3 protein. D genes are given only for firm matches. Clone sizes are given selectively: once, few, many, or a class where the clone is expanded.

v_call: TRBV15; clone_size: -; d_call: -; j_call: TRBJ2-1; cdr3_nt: TGTGCCACCAGCAGAGCCGGAGGGGCAGTCTCCTACAATGAGCAGTTCTTC; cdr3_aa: CATSRAGGAVSYNEQFF
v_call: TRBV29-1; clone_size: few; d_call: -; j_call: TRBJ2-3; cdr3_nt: TGCAGCGTTGAGAGGGGATCAAATACGCAGTATTTT; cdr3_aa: CSVERGSNTQYF
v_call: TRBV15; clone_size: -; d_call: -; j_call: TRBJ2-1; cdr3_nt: TGTGCCACCAGCAGAGAGCGGGACTCCTACAATGAGCAGTTCTTC; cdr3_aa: CATSRERDSYNEQFF
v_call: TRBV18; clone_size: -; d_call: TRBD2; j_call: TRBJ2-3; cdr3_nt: TGTGCCAGCTCACCGCCGGGACTAGCGAGGTATACGCAGTATTTT; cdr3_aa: CASSPPGLARYTQYF
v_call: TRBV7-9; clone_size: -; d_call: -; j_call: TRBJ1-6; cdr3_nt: TGTGCCAGCAGCTTAGTAGCCCAGCCAAATTCACCCCTCCACTTT; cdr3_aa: CASSLVAQPNSPLHF
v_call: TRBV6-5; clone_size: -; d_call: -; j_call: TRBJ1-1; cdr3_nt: TGTGCCAGCAGTGTGGGGGCAGCCGGACAGCCGAACACTGAAGCTTTCTTT; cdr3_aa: CASSVGAAGQPNTEAFF
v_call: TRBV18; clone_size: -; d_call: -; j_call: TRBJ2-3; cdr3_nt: TGTGCCAGCTCACCACTGGGGAGCACAGATACGCAGTATTTT; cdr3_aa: CASSPLGSTDTQYF
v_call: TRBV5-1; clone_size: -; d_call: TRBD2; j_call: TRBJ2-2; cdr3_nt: TGCGCCAGCAGCTCCGGACTAGCGAGACTCACCGGGGAGCTGTTTTTT; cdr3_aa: CASSSGLARLTGELFF
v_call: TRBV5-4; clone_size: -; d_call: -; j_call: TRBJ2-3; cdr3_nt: TGTGCCAGCAGTGGGGGCAGTCGTACAGATACGCAGTATTTT; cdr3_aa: CASSGGSRTDTQYF
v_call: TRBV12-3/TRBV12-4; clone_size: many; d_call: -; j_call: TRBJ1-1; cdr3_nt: TGCGCCAGCAGCAGGGGCACTGAAGCTTTCTTT; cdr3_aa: CASSRGTEAFF
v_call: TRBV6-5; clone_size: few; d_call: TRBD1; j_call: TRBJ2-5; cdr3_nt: TGTGCCAGCAGTTACGGGACAGGGACCCAAGAGACCCAGTACTTC; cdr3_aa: CASSYGTGTQETQYF
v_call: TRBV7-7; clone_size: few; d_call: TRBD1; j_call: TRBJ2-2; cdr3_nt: TGTGCCAGCAGCCCAGGGACAGCGGTTAGGGCCGGGGAGCTGTTTTTT; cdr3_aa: CASSPGTAVRAGELFF
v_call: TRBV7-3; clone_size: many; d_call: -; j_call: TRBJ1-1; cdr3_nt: TGTGCCAGCAGCTTGTCCGGGACGGCGAACACTGAAGCTTTCTTT; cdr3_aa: CASSLSGTANTEAFF
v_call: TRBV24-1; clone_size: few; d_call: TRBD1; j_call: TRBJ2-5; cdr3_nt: TGTGCCACCAGTGATTACTACAGGGGCCGGGAGACCCAGTACTTC; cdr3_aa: CATSDYYRGRETQYF
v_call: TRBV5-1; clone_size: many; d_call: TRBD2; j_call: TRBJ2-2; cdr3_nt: TGCGCCAGCAGCTTGGGACTAGCGGGAAACACCGGGGAGCTGTTTTTT; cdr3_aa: CASSLGLAGNTGELFF
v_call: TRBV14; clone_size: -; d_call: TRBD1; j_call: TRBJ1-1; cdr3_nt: TGTGCCAGCAGCCAACTGACAGGGCAGAACACTGAAGCTTTCTTT; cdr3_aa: CASSQLTGQNTEAFF
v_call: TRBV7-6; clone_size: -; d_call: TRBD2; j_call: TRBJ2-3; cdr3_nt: TGTGCCAGCAGCCGATTCCTAGCGGGCGGCACAGATACGCAGTATTTT; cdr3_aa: CASSRFLAGGTDTQYF
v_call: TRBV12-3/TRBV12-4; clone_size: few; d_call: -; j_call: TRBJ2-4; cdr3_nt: TGTGCCAGCAGTGACGGTGGTTCCAAAAACATTCAGTACTTC; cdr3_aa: CASSDGGSKNIQYF
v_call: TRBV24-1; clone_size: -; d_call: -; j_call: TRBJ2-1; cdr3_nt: TGTGCCACCAGTGACTGGACTCCAGTGGGGGACAATGAGCAGTTCTTC; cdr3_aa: CATSDWTPVGDNEQFF
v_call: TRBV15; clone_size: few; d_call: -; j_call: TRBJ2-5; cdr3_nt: TGTGCCACCTGGGCAGGGGTAGGAGAGACCCAGTACTTC; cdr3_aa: CATWAGVGETQYF
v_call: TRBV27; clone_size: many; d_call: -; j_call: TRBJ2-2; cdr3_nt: TGTGCCAGCAGTTTAGGGGGCCGGAACACCGGGGAGCTGTTTTTT; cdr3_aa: CASSLGGRNTGELFF
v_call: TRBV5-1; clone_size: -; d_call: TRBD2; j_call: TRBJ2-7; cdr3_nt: TGCGCCAGCGGACCCTCGGGAGGGCTGTACGAGCAGTACTTC; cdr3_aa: CASGPSGGLYEQYF
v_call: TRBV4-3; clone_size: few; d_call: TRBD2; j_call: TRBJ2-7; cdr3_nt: TGCGCCAGCAGCCAAGATGACGGGAGGGTCTACGAGCAGTACTTC; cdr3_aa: CASSQDDGRVYEQYF
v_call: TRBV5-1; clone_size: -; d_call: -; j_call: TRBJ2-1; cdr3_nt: TGCGCCAGCAGCTTCCAGGGAAGCTCCTACAATGAGCAGTTCTTC; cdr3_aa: CASSFQGSSYNEQFF
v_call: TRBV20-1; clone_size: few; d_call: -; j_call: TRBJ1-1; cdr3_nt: TGCAGTGCTAGCGGGCTCCAAGCTTTCTTT; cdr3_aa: CSASGLQAFF
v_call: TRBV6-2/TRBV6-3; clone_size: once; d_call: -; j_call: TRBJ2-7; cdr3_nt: TGTGCCAGAAGTGGGCAGGGGATACTCCACGAGCAGTACTTC; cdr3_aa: CARSGQGILHEQYF
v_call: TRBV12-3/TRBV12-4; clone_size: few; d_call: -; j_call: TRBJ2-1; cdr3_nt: TGTGCCAGCAGCCCCGGGAAGGGCCGATCGGGTGAGCAGTTCTTC; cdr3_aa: CASSPGKGRSGEQFF
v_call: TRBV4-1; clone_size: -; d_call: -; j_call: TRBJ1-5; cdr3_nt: TGCGCCAGCAGCCAGATCACGGGCCGTTCCCCCAATCAGCCCCAGCATTTT; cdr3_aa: CASSQITGRSPNQPQHF
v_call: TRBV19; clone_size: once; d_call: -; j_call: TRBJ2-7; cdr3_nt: TGTGCCAGCGCTCGGGACAAGTCGAACGAGCAGTACTTC; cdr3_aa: CASARDKSNEQYF
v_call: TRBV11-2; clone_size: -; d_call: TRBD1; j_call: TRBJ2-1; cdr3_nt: TGTGCCAGCAGCCTTAGAGGCCCGGGACAGGGGGCAAGCAATGAGCAGTTCTTC; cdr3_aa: CASSLRGPGQGASNEQFF
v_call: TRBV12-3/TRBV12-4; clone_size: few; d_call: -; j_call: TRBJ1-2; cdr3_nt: TGTGCCAGCAGTCCTGGACGCAGGGTGGGGGGCTACACCTTC; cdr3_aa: CASSPGRRVGGYTF
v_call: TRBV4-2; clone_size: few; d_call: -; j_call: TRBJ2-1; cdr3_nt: TGTGCCAGCAGCCAAGGACAAGAAAATCGCTACAATGAGCAGTTCTTC; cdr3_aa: CASSQGQENRYNEQFF
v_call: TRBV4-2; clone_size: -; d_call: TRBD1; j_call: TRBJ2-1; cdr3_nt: TGTGCCAGCAGCCAAGACCCGGGACAGACGTTCTACAATGAGCAGTTCTTC; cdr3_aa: CASSQDPGQTFYNEQFF
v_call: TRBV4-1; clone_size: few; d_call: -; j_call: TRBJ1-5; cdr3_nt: TGCGCCAATATATTCAATCAGCCCCAGCATTTT; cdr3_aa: CANIFNQPQHF
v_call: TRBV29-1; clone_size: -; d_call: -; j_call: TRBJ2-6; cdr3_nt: TGCAGCGTAGCAGGACAGCCCTCTGGGGCCAACGTCCTGACTTTC; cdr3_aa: CSVAGQPSGANVLTF
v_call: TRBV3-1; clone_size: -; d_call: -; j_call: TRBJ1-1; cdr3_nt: TGTGCCAGCAGCCAAGCCGGGACGGAAAGGGTAGCTTTCTTT; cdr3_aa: CASSQAGTERVAFF
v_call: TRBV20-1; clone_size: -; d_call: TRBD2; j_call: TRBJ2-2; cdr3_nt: TGCAGTGCTCGGACTAGCGGGACGGCCGGGGAGCTGTTTTTT; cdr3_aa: CSARTSGTAGELFF
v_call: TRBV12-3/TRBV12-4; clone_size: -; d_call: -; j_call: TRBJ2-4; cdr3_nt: TGTGCCAGCAGTTTAGGCAGGGGCCCATACCTAGCCAAAAACATTCAGTACTTC; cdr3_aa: CASSLGRGPYLAKNIQYF
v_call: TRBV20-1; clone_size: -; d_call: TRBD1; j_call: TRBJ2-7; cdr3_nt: TGCAGTGCTGGGACCGGGACAGGCTCCTACGAGCAGTACTTC; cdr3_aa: CSAGTGTGSYEQYF
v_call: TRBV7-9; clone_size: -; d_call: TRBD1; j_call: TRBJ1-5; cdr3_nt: TGTGCCAGCAGCGATGGACAGGGAAATCAGCCCCAGCATTTT; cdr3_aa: CASSDGQGNQPQHF
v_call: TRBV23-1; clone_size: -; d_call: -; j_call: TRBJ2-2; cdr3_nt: TGCGCCAGCAGTCGTGAGGAGGGGACCGGGGAGCTGTTTTTT; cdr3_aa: CASSREEGTGELFF
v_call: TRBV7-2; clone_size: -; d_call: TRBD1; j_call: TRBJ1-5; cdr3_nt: TGTGCCAGCAGCTTAGTAGGACAGGGGGGATCACAGCCCCAGCATTTT; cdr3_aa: CASSLVGQGGSQPQHF
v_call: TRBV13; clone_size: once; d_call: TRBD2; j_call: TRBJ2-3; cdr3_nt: TGTGCCAGCAGCTTTACCTTAGCGGGCCTAGATACGCAGTATTTT; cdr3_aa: CASSFTLAGLDTQYF